Listed here is a single T cell receptor (beta chain). Its matching antigen is unknown. The data belong to a study of post-analysis software for immune sequencing data. Unique molecular identifiers featured in each of the TCR beta cDNA libraries. TCRdb used MiXCR to reprocess the PCR reads, holding one entry per CDR3 protein. The sample contains a few hundred thousand distinct CDR3 sequences, about a third of which appear only once. Overall study findings and caveats: People with multiple sclerosis had a significantly lower normalized Chao1 diversity than controls did.

The source of this sequence is a girl under 18 with multiple sclerosis. Sequencing was performed on blood.

CDR3 protein: CASSPSGQGRSPSYGYTF. The CDR3 nucleotides read TGTGCCAGCAGCCCTAGCGGGCAGGGGCGATCACCGAGCTATGGCTACACCTTC. The J gene is TRBJ1-2, the V gene TRBV7-8; possibly TRBD1 for D (6 bases). V lost 5 bases to trimming and J lost 4 bases, with 26 bases between them. The CDR3 is made up of 18 amino acids. The V gene's germline CDR1 is SGHVS and CDR2 FQNEAQ.